This is a list of T cell receptor beta chains from one sample in a study of blood T cell repertoires in COVID-19. The data were produced by immunoSEQ multiplex PCR, yet TCRdb's version contains in-frame clones alone and is incomplete. The profile shows about 25,000 clones, roughly 89% of them singletons. The sample taken for sequencing was peripheral blood. These TCRs come from a human donor with active COVID-19. The donor label of this sample is uncertain. CDR3s include the opening cysteine and the closing phenylalanine or tryptophan. The D gene is left open where the match is weak. Clone size is stated in some rows and not others, as once, few, many or a class when expanded.

. | TRBJ1-2 | TRBV25-1 | . | TGTGCCAGCAGTTATCTCAGGATCCGGTATGGCTACACCTTC | CASSYLRIRYGYTF
. | TRBJ2-5 | TRBV12-3/TRBV12-4 | . | TGTGCCAGCAGCTCGACCCAGCTAGGGGCCCAGTACTTC | CASSSTQLGAQYF
TRBD1 | TRBJ2-3 | TRBV29-1 | . | TGCAGCGTTGAAAAGGACAGGTCAGATACGCAGTATTTT | CSVEKDRSDTQYF
. | TRBJ1-6 | TRBV30 | . | TGTGCCTGGGAGACAGCGGGGAGCTACTATAATTCACCCCTCCACTTT | CAWETAGSYYNSPLHF
. | TRBJ2-7 | TRBV7-9 | . | TGTGCCAGCCGAACAGGGTCCTACGAGCAGTACTTC | CASRTGSYEQYF
. | TRBJ2-5 | TRBV7-9 | once | TGTGCCAGCTTCGGGGTTGAGAAGACCCAGTACTTC | CASFGVEKTQYF
. | TRBJ2-7 | TRBV25-1 | . | TGTGCCAGCAACCAGGCAGGGGGGTACGAGCAGTACTTC | CASNQAGGYEQYF
TRBD2 | TRBJ2-1 | TRBV5-6 | . | TGTGCCAGCAGCTTGCCTACTAGCGGGTCCTACAATGAGCAGTTCTTC | CASSLPTSGSYNEQFF
TRBD2 | TRBJ2-5 | TRBV11-2 | . | TGTGCCAGCAGCTTAGAGGCTTATAGTAGGACTAGCGGGAGGGAAGAGACCCAGTACTTC | CASSLEAYSRTSGREETQYF
. | TRBJ2-5 | TRBV7-9 | . | TGTGCCAGCAGCGCCAAAACAGTTCTCCAAGAGACCCAGTACTTC | CASSAKTVLQETQYF
TRBD1 | TRBJ2-3 | TRBV28 | . | TGTGCCAGCAGTCGACAGGGAATAGTGACAGATACGCAGTATTTT | CASSRQGIVTDTQYF
. | TRBJ1-6 | TRBV28 | . | TGTGCCAGCACTCTAGGGGCGAGCTCCTATAATTCACCCCTCCACTTT | CASTLGASSYNSPLHF
. | TRBJ2-2 | TRBV7-8 | . | TGTGCCAGCAGCTTAGTCTCGGCGAACACCGGGGAGCTGTTTTTT | CASSLVSANTGELFF
. | TRBJ2-3 | TRBV2 | once | TGTGCCAGCAGTGAAGAGACGAGAGGTACGCAGTATTTT | CASSEETRGTQYF
TRBD1 | TRBJ1-2 | TRBV27 | . | TGTGCCAGCGCAGAGAGCTTTGACAGGGGGTATGGCTACACCTTC | CASAESFDRGYGYTF
TRBD2 | TRBJ2-2 | TRBV29-1 | . | TGCAGCGTCGGTCTAGCGGACGTCGACACCGGGGAGCTGTTTTTT | CSVGLADVDTGELFF
. | TRBJ2-1 | TRBV9 | . | TGTGCCAGCAGCGTGACTAGTACACACAATGAGCAGTTCTTC | CASSVTSTHNEQFF
TRBD2 | TRBJ2-7 | TRBV27 | . | TGTGCCAGCAGTTCCTCCCCCCAACTAGCGGATTCCCCCTACGAGCAGTACTTC | CASSSSPQLADSPYEQYF
. | TRBJ2-7 | TRBV7-8 | . | TGTGCCAGCAGCTTAGAGGACGGGAGCTCCTACGAGCAGTACTTC | CASSLEDGSSYEQYF
. | TRBJ1-1 | TRBV2 | . | TGTGCCAGCAGTGAATTTCGGGGGTCAGAAGCTTTCTTT | CASSEFRGSEAFF
. | TRBJ2-7 | TRBV7-8 | . | TGTGCCAGCAGCTTGGGGCCCTCTAGCGACGACGAGCAGTACTTC | CASSLGPSSDDEQYF
. | TRBJ2-7 | TRBV5-1 | . | TGCGCCAGCAAACGGGCAAGGGGCTACGAGCAGTACTTC | CASKRARGYEQYF
. | TRBJ1-2 | TRBV6-5 | . | TGTGCCAGCTCCGGGGAGGTGAGGGGCTCTGGCTACACCTTC | CASSGEVRGSGYTF
. | TRBJ2-7 | TRBV7-2 | once | TGTGCCAGCAGCTTAGTGGCGGGAAGGCACCACGAGCAGTACTTC | CASSLVAGRHHEQYF
. | TRBJ1-1 | TRBV29-1 | once | TGCAGCGCCTCGCGGGCTAACACTGAAGCTTTCTTT | CSASRANTEAFF
TRBD1 | TRBJ1-6 | TRBV3-1/TRBV3-2 | . | TGTGCCAGCAGTGAGGACAGGGGAAATTCACCCCTCCACTTT | CASSEDRGNSPLHF
. | TRBJ2-7 | TRBV19 | once | TGTGCCAGTAGTGCCAACAGGGCCTCCTACGAGCAGTACTTC | CASSANRASYEQYF
. | TRBJ2-1 | TRBV6-6 | . | TGTGCCAGCAGTCCCCCGCCCTCCGAAAGGAGCTCCTACAATGAGCAGTTCTTC | CASSPPPSERSSYNEQFF
TRBD1 | TRBJ1-6 | TRBV10-2 | once | TGCGCCAGCCTATCCGACAGGGGCGCACCCCTCCACTTT | CASLSDRGAPLHF
. | TRBJ2-1 | TRBV15 | . | TGTGCCACCAGCACAAGTCTAGCTCCCTCCTACAATGAGCAGTTCTTC | CATSTSLAPSYNEQFF
. | TRBJ1-6 | TRBV4-1 | few | TGCGCCAGCAGCCAAGCTTTGGCCCGGGAGGCACCCCTCCACTTT | CASSQALAREAPLHF
TRBD1 | TRBJ2-1 | TRBV3-1/TRBV3-2 | . | TGTGCCAGCAGCCGGACGGGCAGGGGGTGGAATGAGCAGTTCTTC | CASSRTGRGWNEQFF
TRBD2 | TRBJ2-5 | TRBV3-1/TRBV3-2 | . | TGTGCCAGCAGCCTAGGGACTAGCGGGACCGAAGAGACCCAGTACTTC | CASSLGTSGTEETQYF
. | TRBJ1-3 | TRBV23-1 | . | TGCGCCAGCAGTCAATTCGGGAGGGATAATCGTCTGTCTGAAAACACCATATATTTT | CASSQFGRDNRLSENTIYF
. | TRBJ1-3 | TRBV4-2 | . | TGTGCCAGCACCGGGAGCCATAGGACCATATATTTT | CASTGSHRTIYF
. | TRBJ1-2 | TRBV29-1 | . | TGCAGCGCCGCATCAGGGCCTTATGGCTACACCTTC | CSAASGPYGYTF
. | TRBJ2-3 | TRBV10-3 | . | TGTGCCATCGGTTCGGTACCATTCACAGATACGCAGTATTTT | CAIGSVPFTDTQYF
. | TRBJ2-6 | TRBV28 | . | TGTGCCAGCAGTTCGACAGGATCTGGGGCCAACGTCCTGACTTTC | CASSSTGSGANVLTF
. | TRBJ1-2 | TRBV7-2 | few | TGTGCCAGCAGCTTAGAAGGAGTCCGGGGCTACACCTTC | CASSLEGVRGYTF
TRBD2 | TRBJ2-2 | TRBV7-9 | . | TGTGCCAGCAGCTCTCCATCCCCGCCTAGCGGGAGGGCCGGGGAGCTGTTTTTT | CASSSPSPPSGRAGELFF
TRBD2 | TRBJ2-3 | TRBV5-1 | . | TGCGCCAGCAGCCAGGGACTAATCTTGGGCACAGATACGCAGTATTTT | CASSQGLILGTDTQYF
TRBD2 | TRBJ2-1 | TRBV2 | . | TGTGCCAGCGATCGGGGGCTAGCGGGAGGATACAATGAGCAGTTCTTC | CASDRGLAGGYNEQFF
TRBD2 | TRBJ2-7 | TRBV6-5 | . | TGTGCCAGCAGTTCCCGTGGGGGCGGGAGGTTGTACGAGCAGTACTTC | CASSSRGGGRLYEQYF
. | TRBJ2-5 | TRBV7-6 | . | TGTGCCAGCAGCTTAGTAGGGGGAGCGCTAGAGACCCAGTACTTC | CASSLVGGALETQYF
. | TRBJ2-1 | TRBV7-9 | . | TGTGCCAGCAGTTCTAGCCCCTCGCAGGATGAGCAGTTCTTC | CASSSSPSQDEQFF
. | TRBJ2-5 | TRBV7-9 | . | TGTGCCAGCAGCCCAGGAGCGGGCTTCCAAGAGACCCAGTACTTC | CASSPGAGFQETQYF
TRBD2 | TRBJ2-7 | TRBV4-1 | . | TGCGCCAGCAGCCGAGGGGCTAGCGGATTGTACGAGCAGTACTTC | CASSRGASGLYEQYF
TRBD2 | TRBJ2-3 | TRBV19 | . | TGTGCCAGTAGTCCTAACCTAGCGGGAAGCACAGATACGCAGTATTTT | CASSPNLAGSTDTQYF
TRBD1 | TRBJ1-2 | TRBV5-1 | . | TGCGCCAGCAGCTCCTGGGCCGGACAGGGGGCGAAAGATGGCTACACCTTC | CASSSWAGQGAKDGYTF
TRBD2 | TRBJ2-2 | TRBV5-1 | . | TGCGCCAGCAGGTTTGTGACTAGCGGGAGGATTGCCGGGGAGCTGTTTTTT | CASRFVTSGRIAGELFF
. | TRBJ1-5 | TRBV6-6 | . | TGTGCCAGCAGTTACTCGGGAGGGTCTGGCAATCAGCCCCAGCATTTT | CASSYSGGSGNQPQHF
. | TRBJ1-4 | TRBV24-1 | few | TGTGCCAGCTCCCGGACAGATGAAAAACTGTTTTTT | CASSRTDEKLFF
. | TRBJ2-1 | TRBV11-3 | few | TGTGCCAGCAAGACCCCAGGTGGTCATGAGCAGTTCTTC | CASKTPGGHEQFF
. | TRBJ2-7 | TRBV4-2 | few | TGTGCCAGCAGCCAAACATCCGGGATCTCCTACGAGCAGTACTTC | CASSQTSGISYEQYF
TRBD1 | TRBJ2-4 | TRBV29-1 | . | TGCAGCGTCGGGACAGGGGTCGAAAACATTCAGTACTTC | CSVGTGVENIQYF